This TCR beta chain stems from a study of cytomegalovirus exposure and HLA in healthy donors (dated by TCRdb to about 2017). Notes on the research overall: An earlier analysis of around 600 of the donors reported 250 to 350 Gb of sequence data and approximately 110 million unique TCR beta sequences from about 200 million T cells. An early release that covered about 600 HLA-typed donors contained approximately 300 gigabases of sequencing data and tens of millions of unique TCR sequences. The genetic ancestry cluster associated with self-reported Caucasian donors included around 76% of the 398 genotyped donors. The aim of the study was to test whether cataloging public T cell receptors could identify signatures of past pathogen exposure. The study used immunosequencing to profile the T cell repertoires of more than 650 subjects and linked those repertoires to cytomegalovirus serostatus. In addition to the first cohort of approximately 670 subjects, a separate validation cohort of 120 different subjects was used. To predict cytomegalovirus infection status, the study combined high-throughput TCR immunosequencing, statistical association of individual TCRs with disease status, and machine learning. A later analysis re-examined previously published TCR beta repertoires from around 670 donors and added high-resolution HLA genotyping to investigate patterns of TCR occurrence. Rather than using new phenotypic data, the later analysis identified candidate immune exposures from TCR beta sequences and from how often those sequences occurred across donors. An earlier analysis of fewer than 750 of the donors used high-throughput TCR beta sequencing to judge whether each TCR beta V gene segment behaved as functional or pseudogenic. Donor age, sex, ethnicity and CMV serostatus were compiled alongside the repertoire data. Genome-wide SNP genotypes for about three fifths of the 666 donors were used in a later genetic analysis, which treated that subset as a discovery cohort. Every discovery cohort repertoire had been produced on one sequencing platform. Class I and class II HLA loci were covered by the typing at four-digit resolution. Typing coverage varied by locus: about 629-630 donors for A, B, C, DRB1 and DQB1; about 520 for DQA1; 600 to 610 for DPA1; roughly 470 for DPB1. A handful of DR-DQ haplotypes were handled as single units for association and clustering because linkage in the cohort was strong. Among some 410 genotyped donors of the cohort, an average of around 240,000 unique TCR beta nucleotide sequences were sequenced per donor, around a sixth of them non-productive.

The cohort was made up of 500 to 850 healthy bone marrow donors. At the time of sampling, every cohort member was nominally healthy, though immune exposures that went unrecorded were likely present. The donor was CMV seropositive and was included in the group of 289 seropositive cohort members. A peripheral blood sample was collected from each donor, and TCR beta sequencing was performed on peripheral blood mononuclear cells. Genomic DNA was extracted from the blood cell samples with the Qiagen DNeasy Blood Extraction Kit. Receptor libraries were prepared by the immunoSEQ multiplex PCR assay. A mixture of 60 forward primers for TCR Vbeta segments and 13 reverse primers for TCR Jbeta segments was used in the multiplex PCR. Amplification of the CDR3 region of rearranged TCR beta genes was performed with a multiplex PCR assay on genomic DNA. On the Illumina HiSeq System, the amplified TCR beta libraries were sequenced as 87-base-pair reads. The paper's data handling went like this. Across the roughly 640 repertoires, a later analysis counted around 80 million unique TCR beta chains, some 11 million of which were shared by at least two donors. Raw reads were error-corrected and collapsed into unique sequences by a nearest-neighbor algorithm in which closely related sequences were merged to remove PCR and sequencing errors. CDR3 sequences were aligned to IMGT reference sequences to assign V, D and J gene segments. For a sequence to be retained, at least a six-nucleotide match to both a V gene segment and a J gene segment was required. Rearrangements were classified as productive when the CDR3 lacked stop codons and remained in frame with V and J, and all other rearrangements were classified as non-productive. Following IMGT convention, CDR3 was defined as the stretch from the second conserved V-encoded cysteine to the conserved J-encoded phenylalanine. The earlier analysis of some 540 of the donors excluded any sequence lacking an unambiguous match to a single V gene segment. In an earlier analysis of 500 to 750 of the donors, V segments were called functional above 56.7% productive rearrangements and were called segregating when the between-donor standard deviation exceeded 5%. A statistical classification framework was built for diagnosing cytomegalovirus status from the catalog of TCR beta chain sequences. In a later analysis, V and J genes were assigned by comparing TCR nucleotide sequences against IMGT/GENE-DB human TR gene sequences. Using the TCRdist pipeline, a later analysis assigned CDR3 sequences along with most-parsimonious VDJ recombination scenarios. In a later analysis, each TCR beta chain was defined by its CDR3 amino acid sequence together with its V-gene family, and reads lacking a unique V-gene family were excluded. In a later analysis, some 600 highly shared, low-generation-probability nucleotide sequences were removed to address suspected cross-contamination and a sequencing artifact. For each public chain, a later analysis derived a clonal expansion index from normalized ranks of inferred template counts within each repertoire. A later analysis computed generation probabilities with a VDJ recombination model fitted to out-of-frame rearrangements, and checked the results against IGoR. Hypergeometric tests were used in a later analysis to score TCR-TCR, TCR-HLA and TCR-CMV co-occurrence, with a repertoire-size bias correction applied to the TCR pairs. A later analysis estimated false discovery rates by permuting HLA or CMV assignments 20 times. In a later analysis, co-occurring TCRs were grouped using DBSCAN, and TCRdist sequence similarity was added for clustering within HLA-allele-positive subsets. For co-occurrence clustering, repertoires with fewer than 30,000 or more than 120,000 public chains were excluded, along with about five repertoires with anomalous nucleotide sharing. The source is immuneACCESS, and TCRdb retained only in-frame sequences with V and J called. Part of the clones is not carried over; for the studies checked, unresolved V genes explain less than half of this, and the remainder is unexplained. That table is the source of V, J and clone size, and D and trimming were worked out from the DNA. Present in this sample are 150,000 to 200,000 clones, about 75% of which were seen just once. Just under 6.5% of the sample comes from the top ten.

Comments on this clone: What this receptor recognizes is not known. No base qualities exist here, and no much larger clone lies one base off it.

What the study reported, not specific to this receptor: A later analysis found that most CMV-associated TCR beta chains appeared HLA-restricted, with HLA associations seemingly driven largely by CMV exposure. According to a later analysis, TCR association rates differed among HLA loci, with DRB1 alleles showing the most associated TCRs and HLA-C alleles showing the fewest. The sequencing pipeline was judged likely to have produced a cluster of highly shared sequence variants as a technical artifact. A later analysis associated 16,951 TCR beta sequences with specific HLA alleles at a false discovery rate of 0.05. Roughly uniform sequencing depth across donors was assumed in presence/absence analyses, although this assumption may not hold. In a later analysis, HLA-associated TCR beta chains were found to be more clonally expanded and to have lower generation probabilities than equally common non-associated chains. V-gene and J-gene trimming of TCR beta chains was associated with a missense DCLRE1C variant in a later genetic analysis, and the association was replicated in an independent cohort. The study listed around 160 TCR beta chains as associated with cytomegalovirus. Across donors, most TCR sequences were observed very rarely, whereas some public TCRs were present in many individuals. The classifier was reported to diagnose cytomegalovirus status with high specificity and sensitivity in both the original cohort and the validation cohort. About 17 rarely observed V segments, including chromosome 9 orphons, were excluded from the earlier analysis of several hundred of the donors because counts were too low. When HLA alleles, especially DR and DQ, strongly co-occurred, TCR associations were difficult to assign to individual alleles. Correlated functional status among segregating V segments might reflect linkage disequilibrium, but an unknown experimental factor could not be ruled out. Compared with the 666-donor mean, donors in an Asian-associated ancestry cluster had fewer N-insertions in productive TCRs, according to a later genetic analysis. In an earlier analysis of roughly 500 of the donors, most TCR beta V segments appeared in productive rearrangements about 90% or about 30% of the time, broadly matching IMGT annotations. According to a later analysis, parvovirus B19, influenza, CMV and Epstein-Barr virus appeared linked to several top co-occurrence clusters. This cohort had only TCR beta chains sequenced, and the lack of alpha or paired-chain data limited which features could be detected. For the cohort, immune exposure information was limited to CMV serostatus. Three of the identified cytomegalovirus-associated TCR beta chains were confirmed in vitro to be specific for cytomegalovirus antigens. A further reported finding was that TCR beta sequences accurately predicted the HLA-A and HLA-B alleles for most subjects in the first cohort. Because HLA typing was unavailable for some donors at each locus, only the typed subset was used in association tests. The authors suggested that the approach could potentially be extended to other disease states and immunological phenotypes.

The material sequenced was PBMCs. The sequence came from a man aged 40-49 years in good health and CMV-seropositive.

The sequence in DNA is TGTGCCTGGAGTGCTAAACCCAGGGGAGCTAGGCTGTTTTTT. This encodes CAWSAKPRGARLFF. The chain is made from TRBV30 and TRBJ1-4; the D gene is possibly TRBD1, with 6 bases matching. According to the germline V gene (reference sequence), CDR1 reads GTSNPN and CDR2 reads SVGIG. The CDR3 starts with the cysteine, ends with the phenylalanine, and has 14 residues. This entry keeps only the CDR3 DNA: 42 bases, framed from base 1. At the junction V is shortened by 1 base and J by 14 bases, with 20 bases in between.